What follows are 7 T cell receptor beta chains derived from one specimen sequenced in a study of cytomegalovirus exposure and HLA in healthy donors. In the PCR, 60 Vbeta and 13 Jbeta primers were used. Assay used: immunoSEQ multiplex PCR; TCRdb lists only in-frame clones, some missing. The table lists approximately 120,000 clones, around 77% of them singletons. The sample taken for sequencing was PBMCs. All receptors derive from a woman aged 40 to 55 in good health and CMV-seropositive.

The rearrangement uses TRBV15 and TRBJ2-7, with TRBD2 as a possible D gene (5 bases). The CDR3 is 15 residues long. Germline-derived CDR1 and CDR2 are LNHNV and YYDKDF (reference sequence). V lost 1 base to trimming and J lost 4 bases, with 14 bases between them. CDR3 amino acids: CATSRGQGRGYEQYF. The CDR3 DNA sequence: TGTGCCACCAGCAGAGGGCAAGGACGGGGATACGAGCAGTACTTC.

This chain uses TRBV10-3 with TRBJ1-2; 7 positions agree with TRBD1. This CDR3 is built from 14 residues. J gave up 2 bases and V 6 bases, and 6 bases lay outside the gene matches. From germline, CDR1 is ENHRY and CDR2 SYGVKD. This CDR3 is CAISSTGTNYGYTF. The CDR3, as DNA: TGTGCCATCAGCTCGACAGGGACGAACTATGGCTACACCTTC.

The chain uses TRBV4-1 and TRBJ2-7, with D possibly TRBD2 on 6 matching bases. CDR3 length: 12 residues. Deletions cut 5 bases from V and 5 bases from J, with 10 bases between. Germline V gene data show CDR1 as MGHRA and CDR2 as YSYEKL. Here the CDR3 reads CASSKEGNEQYF. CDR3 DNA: TGCGCCAGCAGCAAGGAGGGAAACGAGCAGTACTTC.

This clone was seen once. Here the CDR3 reads CASSPQPTVTNYGYTF. The CDR3 nucleotides are TGTGCCAGCAGCCCCCAGCCGACAGTGACAAACTATGGCTACACCTTC. The chain uses TRBV7-8 and TRBJ1-2; weak D call: TRBD1 (5 bases). Germline V gene lookup returns CDR1 SGHVS and CDR2 FQNEAQ. This CDR3 comprises 16 residues. The V end lost 5 bases, the J end lost 2 bases, and 18 bases lay between the germline ends.

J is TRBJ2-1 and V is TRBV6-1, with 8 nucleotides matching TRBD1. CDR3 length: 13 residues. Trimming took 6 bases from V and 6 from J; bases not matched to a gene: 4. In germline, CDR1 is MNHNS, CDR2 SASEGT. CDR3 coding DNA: TGTGCCAGCAGCGGACAGGGTGTCAATGAGCAGTTCTTC. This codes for CASSGQGVNEQFF.

The CDR3 region has the DNA TGTGCCAGCAGCCGACAGGGGGTTAAAACCTACAATGAGCAGTTCTTC. Protein product: CASSRQGVKTYNEQFF. The chain uses TRBV7-9 and TRBJ2-1; TRBD1 matches 9 bases. Germline V gene sequence: CDR1 SEHNR, CDR2 FQNEAQ (reference sequence). V lost 5 bases, J lost 2 bases, and 7 bases stayed unmatched. This CDR3 comprises 16 residues.

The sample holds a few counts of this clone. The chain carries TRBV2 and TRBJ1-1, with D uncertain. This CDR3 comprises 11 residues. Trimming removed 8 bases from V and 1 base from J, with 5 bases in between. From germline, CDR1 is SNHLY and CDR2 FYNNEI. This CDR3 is CASQENTEAFF. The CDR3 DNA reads TGTGCCAGCCAGGAGAACACTGAAGCTTTCTTT.